This T cell receptor (beta chain) was captured in a study of shared clonotypes between healthy human individuals. The CDR3 length is 13 residues. Trimming stripped 1 base from V and 5 bases from J, with 8 bases between. Germline CDR1 LNHDA, CDR2 SQIVND (reference sequence). Clones were sequenced by immunoSEQ multiplex PCR, and TCRdb holds only the in-frame ones, with some missing. Here the sample spans more than 850,000 clones, 75% to 80% being singletons. This clone was counted at least ten times. Other DNA sequences in the sample encode the same CDR3. This TCR was sampled from a man younger than 35 in good health. Some clones in this sample may be carry-over from other donors' samples. The sequenced sample was memory CD4+ T cells from PBMCs. Subset denoted: CD45RA-negative fraction. The gene calls are TRBV19 and TRBJ1-1, with a weak D call TRBD1 (5 bases). CDR3 nucleotide sequence: TGTGCCAGTAGTATAGGTCAGGGAACTGAAGCTTTCTTT. The encoded protein is CASSIGQGTEAFF.